The rows below give T cell receptor beta chains drawn from one sample of a study of blood T cells in healthy people across ages. Each CDR3 protein is one row after TCRdb ran MiXCR on the 5' RACE reads. This sample has more than 600,000 distinct CDR3 sequences; 25% occur once, and the top ten carry under 10%. This sample was shared with a second study, whose subject was T cells of mothers and their children.

The specimen sequenced was blood. The receptors stem from a boy between 5 and 17 years old in good health. Each CDR3 is given with its conserved first and last residue. A D gene is named only where the DNA matches it firmly. Clone size is stated in some rows and not others, as once, few, many or a class when expanded.

len: 12; j_gene: TRBJ2-4; abundance: few; v_gene: TRBV7-9; d_gene: .; CDR3nt: TGTGCCAGCAGCCCCCGCACAAACATTCAGTACTTC; CDR3aa: CASSPRTNIQYF
len: 14; j_gene: TRBJ2-3; abundance: .; v_gene: TRBV20-1; d_gene: .; CDR3nt: TGCAGTGCTAGAGAACCAGGCGCGAGCGATGCGCAGTATTTT; CDR3aa: CSAREPGASDAQYF
len: 14; j_gene: TRBJ1-1; abundance: .; v_gene: TRBV13; d_gene: .; CDR3nt: TGTACCAGCAGCCCCCAGGACGGGAACACTGAAGCTTTCTTT; CDR3aa: CTSSPQDGNTEAFF
len: 13; j_gene: TRBJ2-7; abundance: .; v_gene: TRBV5-5; d_gene: .; CDR3nt: TGTGCCAGCAGCTTGGGGCTAATCTACGAGCAGTACTTC; CDR3aa: CASSLGLIYEQYF
len: 15; j_gene: TRBJ2-5; abundance: few; v_gene: TRBV4-2; d_gene: TRBD2; CDR3nt: TGTGCCAGCAGCCCGGCCAGGGAGGGAGGAGAGACCCAGTACTTC; CDR3aa: CASSPAREGGETQYF
len: 14; j_gene: TRBJ2-1; abundance: .; v_gene: TRBV3-1; d_gene: TRBD2; CDR3nt: TGTGCCACTAAAAGCGGGACGGTCACCAATGAGCAGTTCTTC; CDR3aa: CATKSGTVTNEQFF
len: 18; j_gene: TRBJ2-2; abundance: .; v_gene: TRBV3-1; d_gene: .; CDR3nt: TGTGCCAGCAGCCAGGTTTATGAAGGGCGCTGGTCCACCGGGGAGCTGTTTTTT; CDR3aa: CASSQVYEGRWSTGELFF
len: 13; j_gene: TRBJ2-1; abundance: .; v_gene: TRBV12-5; d_gene: .; CDR3nt: TGTGCTAGTGGACCCCCTATCTCGGGGGGCCAATTCTTC; CDR3aa: CASGPPISGGQFF
len: 16; j_gene: TRBJ1-2; abundance: .; v_gene: TRBV9; d_gene: .; CDR3nt: TGTGCCAGCAGCGCCCGTGACAGGTCCGCTAACTATGGCTACACCTTC; CDR3aa: CASSARDRSANYGYTF
len: 13; j_gene: TRBJ1-2; abundance: few; v_gene: TRBV6-6; d_gene: .; CDR3nt: TGTGCCAGCAGCCCGACACTTACTTATGGCTACACCTTC; CDR3aa: CASSPTLTYGYTF
len: 15; j_gene: TRBJ2-2; abundance: .; v_gene: TRBV7-2; d_gene: .; CDR3nt: TGTGCCAGCAACACACGTTTAGCGAGCACCGGGGAGCTGTTTTTT; CDR3aa: CASNTRLASTGELFF
len: 14; j_gene: TRBJ2-3; abundance: .; v_gene: TRBV5-1; d_gene: .; CDR3nt: TGCGCCAGCAGCTTGAGCAGAACCCAAGATACGCAGTATTTT; CDR3aa: CASSLSRTQDTQYF
len: 13; j_gene: TRBJ2-2; abundance: few; v_gene: TRBV29-1; d_gene: .; CDR3nt: TGCAGCGTGGTACAGGGAGGGGCCGGGGAGCTGTTTTTT; CDR3aa: CSVVQGGAGELFF
len: 15; j_gene: TRBJ2-7; abundance: few; v_gene: TRBV5-6; d_gene: TRBD2; CDR3nt: TGTGCCAGCAGCTTGGTAGGTAGCGGGGCCCTCGGGCAGTACTTC; CDR3aa: CASSLVGSGALGQYF
len: 15; j_gene: TRBJ1-4; abundance: .; v_gene: TRBV12-3/TRBV12-4; d_gene: TRBD1; CDR3nt: TGTGCCAGCAGTTTAGTCGGGACAGGGAACGAAAAACTGTTTTTT; CDR3aa: CASSLVGTGNEKLFF
len: 16; j_gene: TRBJ2-7; abundance: few; v_gene: TRBV12-3/TRBV12-4; d_gene: TRBD2; CDR3nt: TGTGCCAGCAGTTTACCGGGACTAGGTCCCTCTCTCGAGCAGTACTTC; CDR3aa: CASSLPGLGPSLEQYF
len: 13; j_gene: TRBJ2-1; abundance: .; v_gene: TRBV6-1; d_gene: .; CDR3nt: TGTGCCAGCAGTGAACTGCAGATAGGTGAGCAGTTCTTC; CDR3aa: CASSELQIGEQFF
len: 17; j_gene: TRBJ2-7; abundance: .; v_gene: TRBV6-4; d_gene: TRBD1; CDR3nt: TGTGCCAGCAGTGACACCTGGGCAGGGGGCCAACCCTACGAGCAGTACTTC; CDR3aa: CASSDTWAGGQPYEQYF
len: 13; j_gene: TRBJ2-5; abundance: few; v_gene: TRBV7-9; d_gene: .; CDR3nt: TGTGCCAGCAGCCCGGGGGAACGGGAGACCCAGTACTTC; CDR3aa: CASSPGERETQYF
len: 15; j_gene: TRBJ2-5; abundance: few; v_gene: TRBV5-1; d_gene: .; CDR3nt: TGCGCCAGCAGCTGGGGGCTGTCAGTCCAAGAGACCCAGTACTTC; CDR3aa: CASSWGLSVQETQYF
len: 15; j_gene: TRBJ1-3; abundance: .; v_gene: TRBV28; d_gene: .; CDR3nt: TGTGCCAGCAGTTTGGTTAGGCAGCCTGGAAACACCATATATTTT; CDR3aa: CASSLVRQPGNTIYF
len: 10; j_gene: TRBJ2-5; abundance: .; v_gene: TRBV29-1; d_gene: .; CDR3nt: TGCAGCGTTGACGCGGAGACCCAGTACTTC; CDR3aa: CSVDAETQYF
len: 13; j_gene: TRBJ2-1; abundance: few; v_gene: TRBV11-2; d_gene: .; CDR3nt: TGTGCCAGCAGCTTAGGGCAGGGTTACGAGCAGTGCTTC; CDR3aa: CASSLGQGYEQCF
len: 12; j_gene: TRBJ2-5; abundance: few; v_gene: TRBV29-1; d_gene: .; CDR3nt: TGCAGCGTTGACGTAGAGTCGGAGACCCAGTACTTC; CDR3aa: CSVDVESETQYF
len: 12; j_gene: TRBJ2-2; abundance: .; v_gene: TRBV19; d_gene: .; CDR3nt: TGTGCCACCCCTGGGGCAGGCGGGGAGCTGTTTTTT; CDR3aa: CATPGAGGELFF
len: 15; j_gene: TRBJ1-1; abundance: few; v_gene: TRBV4-2; d_gene: .; CDR3nt: TGTGCCAGCAGCCAAGAGCCGGACGAGGGTACTGAAGCTTTCTTT; CDR3aa: CASSQEPDEGTEAFF
len: 13; j_gene: TRBJ1-5; abundance: .; v_gene: TRBV29-1; d_gene: .; CDR3nt: TGCAGTGTTGTGCAGGGTAGCAATCAGCCCCAGCATTTT; CDR3aa: CSVVQGSNQPQHF
len: 13; j_gene: TRBJ1-5; abundance: .; v_gene: TRBV19; d_gene: TRBD1; CDR3nt: TGTGCCAGTAGTACCCAGGGGGGACAGCCCCAGCATTTT; CDR3aa: CASSTQGGQPQHF
len: 11; j_gene: TRBJ2-1; abundance: few; v_gene: TRBV7-2; d_gene: .; CDR3nt: TGTGCCAGCAGCTTGACCACTGAGCAGTTCTTC; CDR3aa: CASSLTTEQFF
len: 19; j_gene: TRBJ2-5; abundance: few; v_gene: TRBV3-1; d_gene: .; CDR3nt: TGTGCCAGCAGCTCCCGGACCCCCGGGACTCCTATAATAGGGGAGACCCAGTACTTC; CDR3aa: CASSSRTPGTPIIGETQYF
len: 15; j_gene: TRBJ2-7; abundance: .; v_gene: TRBV20-1; d_gene: .; CDR3nt: TGCAGTGCTAGAGGCGTGACGGCCGGGAGTTACGAGCAGTACTTC; CDR3aa: CSARGVTAGSYEQYF
len: 16; j_gene: TRBJ2-5; abundance: .; v_gene: TRBV28; d_gene: .; CDR3nt: TGTGCCAGCAGCCTCACCCCCGGTGGGCCCCAAGAGACCCAGTACTTC; CDR3aa: CASSLTPGGPQETQYF
len: 15; j_gene: TRBJ2-3; abundance: .; v_gene: TRBV7-9; d_gene: TRBD1; CDR3nt: TGTGCCAGCAGCGCCCGGACAGGCAGCACAGATACGCAGTATTTT; CDR3aa: CASSARTGSTDTQYF
len: 10; j_gene: TRBJ2-1; abundance: few; v_gene: TRBV5-1; d_gene: TRBD1; CDR3nt: TGCGCCATCAGCAGGGGGGAGCAGTTCTTC; CDR3aa: CAISRGEQFF
len: 17; j_gene: TRBJ2-3; abundance: few; v_gene: TRBV27; d_gene: TRBD2; CDR3nt: TGTGCCAGCAGTTTCATCCCGCTAGCGGGGGGCACAGATACGCAGTATTTT; CDR3aa: CASSFIPLAGGTDTQYF
len: 13; j_gene: TRBJ2-7; abundance: .; v_gene: TRBV25-1; d_gene: .; CDR3nt: TGTGCCAGCAGTGAATCGCCTGAATTCGAGCAGTACTTC; CDR3aa: CASSESPEFEQYF
len: 14; j_gene: TRBJ1-2; abundance: .; v_gene: TRBV3-1; d_gene: TRBD1; CDR3nt: TGTGCCAGCAGCCAAGCACAGGGGGCGACGGGCTACACCTTC; CDR3aa: CASSQAQGATGYTF
len: 13; j_gene: TRBJ2-7; abundance: .; v_gene: TRBV20-1; d_gene: .; CDR3nt: TGCAGTGCTAACCGGGACAACTCCTACGAGCAGTACTTC; CDR3aa: CSANRDNSYEQYF
len: 17; j_gene: TRBJ1-3; abundance: .; v_gene: TRBV7-2; d_gene: TRBD1; CDR3nt: TGTGCCAGCAGCTTAGCGCGGGCAGGGGGAAATGGAAACACCATATATTTT; CDR3aa: CASSLARAGGNGNTIYF
len: 15; j_gene: TRBJ1-6; abundance: few; v_gene: TRBV14; d_gene: .; CDR3nt: TGTGCCAGCAGCCGGGACGGCCGTCTAAATTCACCCCTCCACTTT; CDR3aa: CASSRDGRLNSPLHF
len: 15; j_gene: TRBJ2-1; abundance: .; v_gene: TRBV29-1; d_gene: TRBD2; CDR3nt: TGCACCCCAACGAGGGCTAGCGGGGGGTTAGGTGAGCAGTTCTTC; CDR3aa: CTPTRASGGLGEQFF
len: 14; j_gene: TRBJ2-4; abundance: .; v_gene: TRBV25-1; d_gene: .; CDR3nt: TGTGCCAGCAGTCTGACGGGGGTCAAAAACATTCAGTACTTC; CDR3aa: CASSLTGVKNIQYF
len: 13; j_gene: TRBJ2-5; abundance: .; v_gene: TRBV20-1; d_gene: TRBD1; CDR3nt: TGCAGTGCTAGAGCGACAGGGTACGAGACCCAGTACTTC; CDR3aa: CSARATGYETQYF
len: 14; j_gene: TRBJ2-1; abundance: .; v_gene: TRBV20-1; d_gene: TRBD2; CDR3nt: TGCAGTGCTAGACGACTAGCGGCCTACAATGAGCAGTTCTTC; CDR3aa: CSARRLAAYNEQFF
len: 14; j_gene: TRBJ1-2; abundance: .; v_gene: TRBV5-6; d_gene: .; CDR3nt: TGTGCCAGCAGCTTTGCCTCTCCCCCTCATGGCTACACCTTC; CDR3aa: CASSFASPPHGYTF
len: 13; j_gene: TRBJ1-1; abundance: .; v_gene: TRBV7-2; d_gene: .; CDR3nt: TGTGCCAGCAGCTTCCCCGACACACCAAAAGCTTTCTTT; CDR3aa: CASSFPDTPKAFF
len: 14; j_gene: TRBJ2-4; abundance: few; v_gene: TRBV6-6; d_gene: .; CDR3nt: TGCGCCAGCAGTTGGCAGATAGCCAAAAACATTCAGTACTTC; CDR3aa: CASSWQIAKNIQYF
len: 14; j_gene: TRBJ1-1; abundance: .; v_gene: TRBV9; d_gene: .; CDR3nt: TGTGCCTGCAGCGTAGAGGGGGTCGACACTGAAGCTTTCTTT; CDR3aa: CACSVEGVDTEAFF
len: 15; j_gene: TRBJ2-3; abundance: .; v_gene: TRBV24-1; d_gene: .; CDR3nt: TGTGCCACCAGTGATTTCCAAGACCCCACAGATACGCAGTATTTT; CDR3aa: CATSDFQDPTDTQYF